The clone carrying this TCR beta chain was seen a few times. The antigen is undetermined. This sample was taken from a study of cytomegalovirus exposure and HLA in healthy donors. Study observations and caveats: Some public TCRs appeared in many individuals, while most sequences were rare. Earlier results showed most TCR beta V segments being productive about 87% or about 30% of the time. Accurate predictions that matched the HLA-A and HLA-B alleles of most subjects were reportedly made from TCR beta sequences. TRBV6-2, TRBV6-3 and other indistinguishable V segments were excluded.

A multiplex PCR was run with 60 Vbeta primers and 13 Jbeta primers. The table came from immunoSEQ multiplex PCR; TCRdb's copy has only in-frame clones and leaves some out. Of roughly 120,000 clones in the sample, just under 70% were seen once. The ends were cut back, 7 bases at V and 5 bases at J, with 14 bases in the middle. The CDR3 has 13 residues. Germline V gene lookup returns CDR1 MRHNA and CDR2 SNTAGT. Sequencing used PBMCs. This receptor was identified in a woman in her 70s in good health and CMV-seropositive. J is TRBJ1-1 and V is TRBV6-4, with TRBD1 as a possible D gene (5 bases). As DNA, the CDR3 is TGTGCCAGCAAAGGGGAGGGTTGGACTGAAGCTTTCTTT. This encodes CASKGEGWTEAFF.